The rows below give T cell receptor beta chains drawn from one sample of a study of OX40 agonist ivuxolimab in advanced cancers. Repertoires were generated with immunoSEQ multiplex PCR, while TCRdb's copy carries only in-frame clones and drops some. The sample shows around 39,000 clones, about 81% of them seen only once. Sequenced here: CD4+ or CD8+ T cells sorted from blood, sampled in a trial of the OX40 agonist ivuxolimab. The receptors stem from an adult with an advanced solid tumor such as melanoma, head and neck, liver or kidney cancer. The conserved cysteine and the conserved F or W are not part of the CDR3 here. Size is stated for part of the rows, as once, few or many counts, or as a class when the clone is expanded.

>12|.|TRBV7-6|TRBJ1-1
ASSRVRGRTEAF
>11|.|TRBV15|TRBJ2-1
ATSQASTHEQF
>13|few|TRBV6-9|TRBJ2-3
ASSLGLADTDTQY
>12|.|TRBV19|TRBJ1-5
ASTGGLSNQPQH
>13|.|TRBV5-8|TRBJ1-4
ASSPQGLLREKLF
>11|.|TRBV18|TRBJ2-5
ASSPTSGETQY
>11|.|TRBV2|TRBJ1-1
ASSEAMNTEAF
>12|.|TRBV7-2|TRBJ1-2
ASSSYGNNYGYT
>11|.|TRBV2|TRBJ1-5
ASSPGSYQPQH
>13|once|TRBV11-2|TRBJ1-2
ASSLKGNSNYGYT
>14|once|TRBV5-1|TRBJ2-2
ASSPRLAGGTGELL
>17|few|TRBV5-1|TRBJ2-3
ASSMPGTSGVGSTDTQY
>10|.|TRBV7-8|TRBJ2-1
ASSRTPWEQF
>10|.|TRBV6-6|TRBJ2-7
ASSYSQVGLY
>14|.|TRBV5-6|TRBJ2-2
ASSLGWTANTGELF
>13|.|TRBV10-2|TRBJ2-5
ASSESGRAAETQY
>12|few|TRBV9|TRBJ1-1
ASGPSTVNTEAF
>10|few|TRBV6-5|TRBJ1-6
ASRTPGGTLH
>10|.|TRBV5-1|TRBJ2-1
ASSLLGLEQF
>13|.|TRBV7-2|TRBJ1-2
ASSSGTAANYGYT
>12|.|TRBV6-1|TRBJ2-3
ASCMTLSTDTQY
>13|.|TRBV14|TRBJ1-2
ASSQVQGPFYGYT
>11|few|TRBV5-6|TRBJ1-5
ASSLTGEQPQH
>12|.|TRBV18|TRBJ1-1
ASSQGQANTEAF
>13|.|TRBV5-1|TRBJ2-3
ASTIGTLGSDTQY
>13|few|TRBV28|TRBJ1-1
ASSLGTALNTEAF
>13|.|TRBV7-8|TRBJ1-2
ASSRIGRSNYGYT
>13|.|TRBV6-6|TRBJ2-1
ASSLTSGSQNEQF
>13|.|TRBV7-6|TRBJ2-3
ASSLSWEAKDTQY
>15|.|TRBV5-1|TRBJ2-7
ASSRTSGRRGVYEQY
>11|.|TRBV28|TRBJ1-1
ASSQTGRTEAF
>11|.|TRBV27|TRBJ1-5
ASSLSRQQPQH
>13|.|TRBV6-6|TRBJ2-5
ASSYSVLIQETQY
>14|.|TRBV9|TRBJ2-3
ASSVGTSRGTDTQY
>13|.|TRBV6-1|TRBJ1-5
ASSAGHYSNQPQH
>16|.|TRBV6-1|TRBJ1-4
ASSEGAGLLVDNEKLF
>14|.|TRBV2|TRBJ1-2
ASNPILSTLVGGYT
>12|.|TRBV15|TRBJ1-6
ATSTRASLSPLH
>15|.|TRBV4-1|TRBJ2-1
ASSQDFASGTYNEQF
>11|medium-sized|TRBV6-1|TRBJ2-7
ASIGAATYEQY
>10|.|TRBV2|TRBJ1-2
ASRYRDYGYT
>10|.|TRBV6-5|TRBJ1-4
ASNVGDEKLF
>14|.|TRBV5-1|TRBJ2-2
ASSLAGGLDTGELF
>13|.|TRBV6-1|TRBJ1-2
ASSEQGTSNYGYT
>11|.|TRBV11-2|TRBJ1-1
ASSWAVNTEAF
>11|.|TRBV6-5|TRBJ1-5
ASSAVVHQPQH
>13|.|TRBV7-2|TRBJ1-5
ASSLSQQGSQPQH
>15|.|TRBV7-2|TRBJ2-3
ASSPWGGGAVTDTQY
>14|.|TRBV5-6|TRBJ2-2
ASSLASGSGTGELF
>13|.|TRBV7-3|TRBJ2-3
ASSLVGSGSDTQY